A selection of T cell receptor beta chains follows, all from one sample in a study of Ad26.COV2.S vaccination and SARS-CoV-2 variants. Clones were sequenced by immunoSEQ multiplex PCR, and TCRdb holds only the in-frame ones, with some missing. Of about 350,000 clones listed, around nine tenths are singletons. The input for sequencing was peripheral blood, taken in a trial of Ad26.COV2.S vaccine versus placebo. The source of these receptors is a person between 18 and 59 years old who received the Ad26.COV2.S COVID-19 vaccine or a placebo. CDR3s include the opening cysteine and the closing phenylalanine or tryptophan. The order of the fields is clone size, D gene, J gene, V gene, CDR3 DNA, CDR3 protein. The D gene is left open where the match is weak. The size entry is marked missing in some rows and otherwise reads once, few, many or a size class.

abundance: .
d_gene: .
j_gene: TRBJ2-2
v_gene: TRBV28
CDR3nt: TGTGCCAGCAGGACCACCGGGGAGCTGTTTTTT
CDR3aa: CASRTTGELFF

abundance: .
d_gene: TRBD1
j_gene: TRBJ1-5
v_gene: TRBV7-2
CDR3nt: TGTGCCAGCAGCTTATCAGGGGGGAGCAATCAGCCCCAGCATTTT
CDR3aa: CASSLSGGSNQPQHF

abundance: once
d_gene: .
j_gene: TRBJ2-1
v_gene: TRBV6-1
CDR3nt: TGTGCCAGCAGTGATTGGTCAGTTTCTTACAATGAGCAGTTCTTC
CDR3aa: CASSDWSVSYNEQFF

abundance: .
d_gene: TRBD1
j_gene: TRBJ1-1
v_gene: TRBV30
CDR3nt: TGTGCCTGGAGTGAGGGACAGGGGTATACTGAAGCTTTCTTT
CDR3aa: CAWSEGQGYTEAFF

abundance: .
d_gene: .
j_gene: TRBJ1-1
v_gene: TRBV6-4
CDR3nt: TGTGCCAGCAGAGCCCGGGGCAGTGACTCGAGGGCCAAGGCTTTCTTT
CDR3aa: CASRARGSDSRAKAFF

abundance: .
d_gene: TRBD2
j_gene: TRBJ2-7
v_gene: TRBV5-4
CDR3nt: TGTGCCAGCAGCCGAGCGGGAGGCCTTCTCTACGAGCAGTACTTC
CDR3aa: CASSRAGGLLYEQYF

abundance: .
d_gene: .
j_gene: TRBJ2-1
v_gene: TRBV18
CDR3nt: TGTGCCAGCTCACCCTACACGGGCACGCAAATCTCCTACAATGAGCAGTTCTTC
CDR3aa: CASSPYTGTQISYNEQFF

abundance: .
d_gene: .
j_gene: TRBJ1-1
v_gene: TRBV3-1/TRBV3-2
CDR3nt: TGTGCCAGCAGCCAACCCAGCCACACTGAAGCTTTCTTT
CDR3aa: CASSQPSHTEAFF

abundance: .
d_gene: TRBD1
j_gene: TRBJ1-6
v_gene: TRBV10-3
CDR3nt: TGTGCCAGTACTGGGACAGAGAATTCACCCCTCCACTTT
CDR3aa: CASTGTENSPLHF

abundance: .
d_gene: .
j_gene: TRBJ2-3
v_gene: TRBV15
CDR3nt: TGTGCCACCAGCTCCCGCGGGGGCACAGATACGCAGTATTTT
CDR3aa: CATSSRGGTDTQYF

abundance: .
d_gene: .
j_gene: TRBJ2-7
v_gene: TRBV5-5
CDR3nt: TGTGCCAGCAGCCTCCGGGGAAACTCCTACGAGCAGTACTTC
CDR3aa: CASSLRGNSYEQYF

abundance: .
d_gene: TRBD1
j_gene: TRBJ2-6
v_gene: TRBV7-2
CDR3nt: TGTGCCAGCAGCTTAGGAGACAGGGGCAACGTCCTGACTTTC
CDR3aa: CASSLGDRGNVLTF

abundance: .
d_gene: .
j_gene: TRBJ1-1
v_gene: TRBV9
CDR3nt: TGTGCCAGCAGCGAAACAGGGAACACTGAAGCTTTCTTT
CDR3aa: CASSETGNTEAFF

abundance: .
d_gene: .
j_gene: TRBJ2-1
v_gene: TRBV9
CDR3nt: TGTGCCAGCAGCCCTGAGACAGCCCCTCTCTACAATGAGCAGTTCTTC
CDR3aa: CASSPETAPLYNEQFF

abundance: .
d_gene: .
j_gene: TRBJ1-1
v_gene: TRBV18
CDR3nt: TGTGCCAGCTCACCACGGGGCAACACTGAAGCTTTCTTT
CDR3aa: CASSPRGNTEAFF

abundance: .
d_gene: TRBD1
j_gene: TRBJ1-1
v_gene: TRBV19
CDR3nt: TGTGCCAGTACCAGGACAGGGATCAACACTGAAGCTTTCTTT
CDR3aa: CASTRTGINTEAFF

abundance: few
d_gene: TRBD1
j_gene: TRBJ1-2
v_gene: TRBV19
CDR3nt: TGTGCCAGTAATCCTGTTCGGGGACAGGGGGGTGGCTACACCTTC
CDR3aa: CASNPVRGQGGGYTF

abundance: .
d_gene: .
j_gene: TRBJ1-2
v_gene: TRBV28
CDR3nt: TGTGCCACAAGCGGGGGGGACCAGCAAACTTTTGGCTATGGCTACACCTTC
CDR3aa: CATSGGDQQTFGYGYTF

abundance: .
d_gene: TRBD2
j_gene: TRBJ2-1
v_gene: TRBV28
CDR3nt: TGTGCCAGCACGTTCGGGGGGGTAGGAAGTGAGCAGTTCTTC
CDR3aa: CASTFGGVGSEQFF

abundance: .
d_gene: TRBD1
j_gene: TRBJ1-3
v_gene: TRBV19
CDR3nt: TGTGCCAGCGGGTCGGACAGGGCTGGCCTGGAAAACACCATATATTTT
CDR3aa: CASGSDRAGLENTIYF

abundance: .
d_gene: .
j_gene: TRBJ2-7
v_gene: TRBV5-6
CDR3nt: TGTGCCAGCAGCTACCGCTACGAGCAGTACTTC
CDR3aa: CASSYRYEQYF

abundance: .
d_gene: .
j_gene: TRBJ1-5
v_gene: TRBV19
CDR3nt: TGTGCCAGTAGAAAACAGCGCCCAGATAGCAATCAGCCCCAGCATTTT
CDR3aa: CASRKQRPDSNQPQHF

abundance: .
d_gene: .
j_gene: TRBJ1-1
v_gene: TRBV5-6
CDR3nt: TGTGCCAGCAGCTTGGGACGGAACACTGAAGCTTTCTTT
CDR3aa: CASSLGRNTEAFF

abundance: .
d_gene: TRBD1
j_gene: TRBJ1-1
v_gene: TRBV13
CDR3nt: TGTGCCAGCAGCTCGCAGGGGGAGACTGAAGCTTTCTTT
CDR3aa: CASSSQGETEAFF

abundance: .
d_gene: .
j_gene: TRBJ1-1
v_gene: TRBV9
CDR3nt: TGTGCCAGCAGCGTCCGGACTAACACTGAAGCTTTCTTT
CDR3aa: CASSVRTNTEAFF

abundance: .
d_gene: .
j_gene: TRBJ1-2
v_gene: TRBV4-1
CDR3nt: TGCGCCAGCAGCCAATTGGACAACGACTATGGCTACACCTTC
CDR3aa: CASSQLDNDYGYTF

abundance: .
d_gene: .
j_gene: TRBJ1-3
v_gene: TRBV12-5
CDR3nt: TGTGCTAGTGGTTTGAGGTCCAGTGGAAACACCATATATTTT
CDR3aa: CASGLRSSGNTIYF

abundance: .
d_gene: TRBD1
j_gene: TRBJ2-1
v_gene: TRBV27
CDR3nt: TGTGCCACCAGTCCCCGGGACAGGGCGTTTAATGAGCAGTTCTTC
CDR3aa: CATSPRDRAFNEQFF

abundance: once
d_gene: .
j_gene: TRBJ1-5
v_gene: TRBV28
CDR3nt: TGTGCCAGCAGTTCCCCCAAGGGGGGGGTTGGCAATCAGCCCCAGCATTTT
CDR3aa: CASSSPKGGVGNQPQHF

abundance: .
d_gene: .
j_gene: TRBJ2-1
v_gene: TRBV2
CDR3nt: TGTGCCAGCAGGGCTAGCGTTTCCTACAATGAGCAGTTCTTC
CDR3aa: CASRASVSYNEQFF

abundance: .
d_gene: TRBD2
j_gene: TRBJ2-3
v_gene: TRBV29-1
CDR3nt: TGCAGTACTGGCGGGGGGGAACGCACAGATACGCAGTATTTT
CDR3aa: CSTGGGERTDTQYF

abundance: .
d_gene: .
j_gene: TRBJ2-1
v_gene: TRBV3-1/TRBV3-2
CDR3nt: TGTGCCAGCAGCCAATTGGATGAGCAGTTCTTC
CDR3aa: CASSQLDEQFF

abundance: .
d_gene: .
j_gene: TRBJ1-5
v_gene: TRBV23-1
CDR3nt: TGCGCCAGCACAACAGGGTTTTACAGCAATCAGCCCCAGCATTTT
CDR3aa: CASTTGFYSNQPQHF

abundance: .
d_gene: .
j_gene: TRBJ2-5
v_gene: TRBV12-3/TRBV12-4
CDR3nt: TGTGCCAGCAGTCCGCAAGAGACCCAGTACTTC
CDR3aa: CASSPQETQYF

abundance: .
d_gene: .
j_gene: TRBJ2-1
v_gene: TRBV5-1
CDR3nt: TGCGCCAGCAGGGGGATGGCCCAGGGACATGAGCAGTTCTTC
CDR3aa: CASRGMAQGHEQFF

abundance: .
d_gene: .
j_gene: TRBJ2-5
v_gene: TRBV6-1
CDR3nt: TGTGCCAGCAGTGAATACAGGAACTCTGAAGAGACCCAGTACTTC
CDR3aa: CASSEYRNSEETQYF

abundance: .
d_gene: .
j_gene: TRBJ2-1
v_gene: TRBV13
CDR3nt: TGTGCCAGCAGCTTAGGGCGGACTCACAATGAGCAGTTCTTC
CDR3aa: CASSLGRTHNEQFF

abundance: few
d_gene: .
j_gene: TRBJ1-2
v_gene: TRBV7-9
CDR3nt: TGTGCCAGCAGCCCTGCGGTCATGGAGGGCTACACCTTC
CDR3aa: CASSPAVMEGYTF

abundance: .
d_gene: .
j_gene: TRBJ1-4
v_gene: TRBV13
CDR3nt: TGTGCCAGCAGCCGGGGAGGGGCCGGGGAAAAACTGTTTTTT
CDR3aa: CASSRGGAGEKLFF

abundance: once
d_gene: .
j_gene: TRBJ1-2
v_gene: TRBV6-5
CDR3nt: TGTGCCAGCAGTTACGGTGGAGGGACGGATGGCTACACCTTC
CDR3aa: CASSYGGGTDGYTF